Detailed here is one T cell receptor (beta chain). This entry comes from a study of blood T cell repertoires in COVID-19. Seattle patients were enrolled while actively infected and followed longitudinally. V lost 6 bases to trimming and J lost 8 bases; unmatched junction nucleotides: 3. Germline CDR1 reads SNHLY; CDR2 reads FYNNEI. The CDR3 contains 11 residues. The data were produced by immunoSEQ multiplex PCR, yet TCRdb's version contains in-frame clones alone and is incomplete. The data contain 430,000 or so clones, roughly 90% of them singletons. This sequence was found in a man between 18 and 35 years old with COVID-19, enrolled during active disease. The rearrangement links TRBV2 to TRBJ1-1; 7 nucleotides agree with TRBD1. Sequencing used peripheral blood. The DNA for the CDR3 is TGTGCCAGCAGAGGGGACAGAGAAGCTTTCTTT. Translating it yields CASRGDREAFF.